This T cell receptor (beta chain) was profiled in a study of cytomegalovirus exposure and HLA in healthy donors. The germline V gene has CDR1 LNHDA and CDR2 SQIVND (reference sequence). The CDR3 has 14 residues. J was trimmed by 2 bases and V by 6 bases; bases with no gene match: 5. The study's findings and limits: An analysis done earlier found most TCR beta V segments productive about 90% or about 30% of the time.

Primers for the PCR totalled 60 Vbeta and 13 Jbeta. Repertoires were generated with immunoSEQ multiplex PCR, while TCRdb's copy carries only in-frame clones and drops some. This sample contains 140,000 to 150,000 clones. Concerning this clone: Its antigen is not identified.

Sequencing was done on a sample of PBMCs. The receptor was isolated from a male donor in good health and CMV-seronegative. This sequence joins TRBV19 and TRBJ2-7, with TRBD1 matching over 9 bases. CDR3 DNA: TGTGCCAGTAGCCGGACAGGGGCAACCTACGAGCAGTACTTC. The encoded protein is CASSRTGATYEQYF.